What follows are 11 T cell receptor beta chains derived from one specimen sequenced in a study of beta chain features in type 1 diabetes. Findings of the study overall: Across all four CD4+ subsets, people with type 1 diabetes showed modestly shorter TCRB CDR3s.

The investigators reverse transcribed all of the isolated RNA, so they sequenced expressed TCRB transcripts. The assay was immunoSEQ multiplex PCR, and TCRdb's table has in-frame clones only and misses some. The repertoire includes about 640,000 clones, 9.5% to 15% of them detected once, and roughly 0.11% sits in the top ten. Which antigens these TCRs recognize remains unknown. The sample comprised naive CD4+ T cells from blood. Receptors were obtained from a man under 40 with type 1 diabetes.

CDR3: CASSYSIKYGTEAFF. The CDR3 DNA sequence: TGTGCCAGCAGTTACTCGATCAAGTATGGCACTGAAGCTTTCTTT. The gene calls are TRBV6-5 and TRBJ1-1; D remains unclear. Germline loops: CDR1 MNHEY, CDR2 SVGAGI. Trimming took 0 bases from V and 4 from J, leaving 12 bases between them. This CDR3 spans 15 amino acids.

The chain carries TRBV7-3 and TRBJ1-4, with a weak D call TRBD1 (6 bases). This CDR3 comprises 15 residues. Germline CDR1 is SGHTA and CDR2 is FQGTGA. V was clipped by 2 bases and J by 8 bases, with 15 bases between them. CDR3 sequence (DNA): TGTGCCAGCAGCTTACTACAGGGACGTTTGGAAAAACTGTTTTTT. Translating it yields CASSLLQGRLEKLFF. The full variable domain, rest sourced from reference TRBV7-3 and TRBJ1-4, is GAGVSQTPSNKVTEKGKYVELRCDPISGHTALYWYRQSLGQGPEFLIYFQGTGAADDSGLPNDRFFAVRPEGSVSTLKIQRTERGDSAVYLCASSLLQGRLEKLFFGSGTQLSVL.

This chain joins TRBV7-9 and TRBJ1-6; no clear D gene. The ends were cut back, 0 bases at V and 5 bases at J, with 11 bases in the middle. The CDR3 loop spans 16 amino acids. Germline V gene data show CDR1 as SEHNR and CDR2 as FQNEAQ (reference sequence). The CDR3 spells CASSLAPLLDNSPLHF. The CDR3 region has the DNA TGTGCCAGCAGCTTAGCCCCGCTGCTCGATAATTCACCCCTCCACTTT.

The chain employs TRBV9 and TRBJ2-1, with 10 nucleotides matching TRBD2. This CDR3 comprises 15 residues. In germline, CDR1 is SGDLS, CDR2 YYNGEE. The J segment lost 3 bases and the V segment lost 2 bases, leaving 2 bases of the junction unmatched. The CDR3 coding sequence is TGTGCCAGCAGCGTTACTAGCGGGGACTACAATGAGCAGTTCTTC. It is translated as CASSVTSGDYNEQFF.

This clone was found a few times. Here the CDR3 reads CASSRGPSGANVLTF. The DNA of the CDR3 is TGTGCCAGCAGCCGAGGACCCTCTGGGGCCAACGTCCTGACTTTC. The V call is TRBV7-9, the J call TRBJ2-6; no clear D gene. Between the trimmed V and J ends, which lost 5 bases and 0 bases, there was a span of 8 bases. Germline CDR1 and CDR2: SEHNR and FQNEAQ (reference sequence). This CDR3 is built from 15 residues. The entire variable domain, with the rest obtained from reference TRBV7-9 and TRBJ2-6, is as follows: DTGVSQNPRHKITKRGQNVTFRCDPISEHNRLYWYRQTLGQGPEFLTYFQNEAQLEKSRLLSDRFSAERPKGSFSTLEIQRTEQGDSAMYLCASSRGPSGANVLTFGAGSRLTVL.

This clone was seen a handful of times. This chain joins TRBV7-9 and TRBJ2-5, with D tentatively TRBD1 (6 bases). Deletions cut 7 bases from V and 1 base from J, with 10 bases between. The CDR3 contains 13 residues. CDR1 SEHNR and CDR2 FQNEAQ come from the germline V gene (reference sequence). The CDR3: CASTRDTQETQYF. DNA of the CDR3: TGTGCCAGCACCCGGGACACCCAAGAGACCCAGTACTTC.

CDR3 sequence reads: CASSIDGDNYGYTF. CDR3 DNA sequence: TGTGCCAGTAGTATAGATGGTGATAACTATGGCTACACCTTC. The gene calls are TRBV19 and TRBJ1-2, with D unresolved. Per germline, CDR1 LNHDA and CDR2 SQIVND (reference sequence). V lost 0 bases, J lost 1 base, and 6 bases lay in between. The CDR3 runs to 14 residues.

A few counts support this clone. J is TRBJ2-3 and V is TRBV7-6, with D hard to call. Per germline, CDR1 SGHVS and CDR2 FNYEAQ. V dropped 0 bases and J dropped 6 bases, with 10 bases sitting between them. CDR3 length equals 14 residues. This chain's CDR3 is CASSLAGYGDTQYF. The CDR3, as DNA: TGTGCCAGCAGCTTAGCGGGGTATGGGGATACGCAGTATTTT.

A few counts support this clone. V usage is TRBV4-1 and J usage is TRBJ2-2, with TRBD2 matching over 12 bases. This CDR3 region has 20 residues. V was clipped by 0 bases and J by 4 bases; unmatched bases: 12. The germline V gene has CDR1 MGHRA and CDR2 YSYEKL. CDR3 sequence: CASSQDPPSGGAWGTGELFF. In nucleotides, the CDR3 is TGCGCCAGCAGCCAAGATCCCCCTAGCGGGGGGGCCTGGGGCACCGGGGAGCTGTTTTTT.

The table lists this clone with a few counts. The chain recombines TRBV6-5 with TRBJ2-7; 7 bases agree with TRBD1. Germline CDR1 and CDR2: MNHEY and SVGAGI. CDR3 length: 14 amino acids. With 2 bases clipped from V and 3 bases from J, the junction kept 4 bases outside the gene matches. CDR3: CASSYRQGRYEQYF. The CDR3 DNA is TGTGCCAGCAGTTACCGACAGGGCCGCTACGAGCAGTACTTC.

This chain joins TRBV7-8 and TRBJ1-5; maybe TRBD1 (6 bases). The germline V gene has CDR1 SGHVS and CDR2 FQNEAQ. CDR3 size: 14 residues. Trimming stripped 6 bases from V and 2 bases from J, with 11 bases between. The CDR3 loop reads CASSPRQGNQPQHF. The CDR3 DNA reads TGTGCCAGCAGTCCCCGACAGGGCAATCAGCCCCAGCATTTT.